Shown below are 9 T cell receptor beta chains from a single sample sequenced in a study of T cell responses to AZD1222 COVID-19 vaccine. Profiled with immunoSEQ multiplex PCR; TCRdb holds only in-frame clones, not every one. The repertoire includes 120,000 to 150,000 clones, 88% of them detected once, and over 13% sits in the top ten. The input for sequencing was peripheral blood, taken on day 0 of AZD1222 vaccination. The receptors were sampled from an adult in good health.

The V and J genes are TRBV21-1 and TRBJ2-4; the listed D gene, TRBD2, was not tested against the DNA. TRBV21-1 is annotated as a pseudogene. CDR3 size: 15 residues. The CDR3 spells CASSKSSLAKNIQYF. In DNA form, the CDR3 reads TGTGCCAGCAGCAAGAGTTCTCTAGCCAAAAACATTCAGTACTTC.

The rearrangement joins TRBV18 to TRBJ1-5; D gene ambiguous. Trimming took 1 base from V and 2 from J, leaving 3 bases between them. Germline V gives CDR1 KGHSH, CDR2 LQKENI. The CDR3 is made up of 13 amino acids. In nucleotides, the CDR3 is TGTGCCAGCTCACCACGAGGCAATCAGCCCCAGCATTTT. This gives the protein CASSPRGNQPQHF.

The chain links TRBV3-1 (or the pseudogene TRBV3-2) to TRBJ1-2, with D perhaps TRBD1 (6 bases). Germline V gene sequence: CDR1 LGHDT, CDR2 YNNKEL (reference sequence). CDR3 size: 16 residues. V lost 0 bases, J lost 2 bases, and 13 bases lay in between. CDR3 region: CASSQDWQGPNYGYTF. The CDR3 region has the DNA TGTGCCAGCAGCCAAGATTGGCAGGGGCCGAACTATGGCTACACCTTC.

The rearrangement joins TRBV9 to TRBJ1-2; D ambiguous. Germline loops: CDR1 SGDLS, CDR2 YYNGEE. The CDR3 loop spans 14 amino acids. V gave up 3 bases and J gave up 0 bases, with 9 bases separating them. The CDR3 nucleotides are TGTGCCAGCAGCGGGGGTGCGGCTAACTATGGCTACACCTTC. Protein product: CASSGGAANYGYTF.

The chain recombines TRBV7-9 with TRBJ2-2, with 12 bases matching TRBD2. The CDR3 length is 16 residues. V shed 5 bases, J shed 4 bases, and the junction held 5 bases outside the gene matches. Germline V gene data show CDR1 as SEHNR and CDR2 as FQNEAQ (reference sequence). The CDR3 reads CASSRQTSGGTGELFF. The CDR3 region has the DNA TGTGCCAGCAGCCGACAGACTAGCGGGGGCACCGGGGAGCTGTTTTTT. Using reference TRBV7-9 and TRBJ2-2 for the parts outside the CDR3, the full variable domain is DTGVSQNPRHKITKRGQNVTFRCDPISEHNRLYWYRQTLGQGPEFLTYFQNEAQLEKSRLLSDRFSAERPKGSFSTLEIQRTEQGDSAMYLCASSRQTSGGTGELFFGEGSRLTVL.

This chain joins TRBV7-3 and TRBJ2-1; D perhaps matches TRBD2 (5 bases). Germline CDR1 is SGHTA and CDR2 is FQGTGA. This CDR3 region has 15 residues. Between the trimmed V and J ends, which lost 2 bases and 0 bases, there was a span of 8 bases. The CDR3 is CASSLVGSSYNEQFF. In DNA, the CDR3 is TGTGCCAGCAGCTTAGTGGGGAGCTCCTACAATGAGCAGTTCTTC.

The rearrangement links TRBV6-6 to TRBJ2-7, with D perhaps matching TRBD2 (5 bases). V dropped 6 bases and J dropped 3 bases, with 15 bases sitting between them. CDR1 is MNHNY, CDR2 SVGAGI, per germline (reference sequence). The CDR3 length is 14 residues. CDR3 bases: TGTGCCAGCAGCGCAGCGGTCGGATTCTACGAGCAGTACTTC. Residues: CASSAAVGFYEQYF.

V gene TRBV4-1 combines with J gene TRBJ1-3; D might be TRBD1 (6 bases). The CDR3 length is 17 residues. CDR1 and CDR2 from the germline V gene are MGHRA and YSYEKL. V was pared by 4 bases and J by 1 base, with 17 bases between. The CDR3: CASSLVAGGESGNTIYF. CDR3 sequence (DNA): TGCGCCAGCAGCCTAGTAGCCGGGGGCGAATCTGGAAACACCATATATTTT.

This chain connects TRBV6-2 or TRBV6-3 to TRBJ1-5, with no clear D. Trimming removed 5 bases from V and 8 bases from J, with 13 bases in between. The CDR3 has 13 amino acids. Germline-derived CDR1 and CDR2 are MNHEY and SVGEGT. CDR3 sequence: CASSPARREPQHF. CDR3 DNA: TGTGCCAGCAGTCCCGCGAGGCGCGAGCCCCAGCATTTT.